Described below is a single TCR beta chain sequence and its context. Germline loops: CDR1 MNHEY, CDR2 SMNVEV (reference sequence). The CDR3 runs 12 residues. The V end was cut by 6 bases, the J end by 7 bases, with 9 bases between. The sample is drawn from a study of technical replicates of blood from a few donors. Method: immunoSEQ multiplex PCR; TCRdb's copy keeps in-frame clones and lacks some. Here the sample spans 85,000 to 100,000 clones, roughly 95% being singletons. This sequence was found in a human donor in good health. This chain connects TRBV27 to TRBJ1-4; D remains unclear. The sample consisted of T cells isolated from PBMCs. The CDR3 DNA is TGTGCCAGCAGCACCCGGGGTGAAAAACTGTTTTTT. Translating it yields CASSTRGEKLFF. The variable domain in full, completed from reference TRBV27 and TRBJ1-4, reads EAQVTQNPRYLITVTGKKLTVTCSQNMNHEYMSWYRQDPGLGLRQIYYSMNVEVTDKGDVPEGYKVSRKEKRNFPLILESPSPNQTSLYFCASSTRGEKLFFGSGTQLSVL.